This is a list of T cell receptor beta chains from one sample in a study of shared clonotypes between healthy human individuals. Here immunoSEQ multiplex PCR was the method, and the copy in TCRdb shows in-frame clones only, minus some. The top ten hold approximately 1.2% of the sample, which has around 2,000,000 clones, over 85% seen once. Material: naive CD8+ T cells sorted from blood. The source is a man between 18 and 29 years old in good health. CDR3s include the opening cysteine and the closing phenylalanine or tryptophan. D genes are given only for firm matches. Where a row states a size, it is once, few, many or the class of an expanded clone; other rows omit it.

d_call: -
j_call: TRBJ2-7
clone_size: -
v_call: TRBV6-5
cdr3_nt: TGTGCCAGCAGTTACGATACAGGGGGGGCCTACGAGCAGTACTTC
cdr3_aa: CASSYDTGGAYEQYF

d_call: TRBD1
j_call: TRBJ2-5
clone_size: once
v_call: TRBV6-6
cdr3_nt: TGTGCCAGCAGCAGGGACAGCGCCCAAGAGACCCAGTACTTC
cdr3_aa: CASSRDSAQETQYF

d_call: TRBD1
j_call: TRBJ2-2
clone_size: once
v_call: TRBV7-9
cdr3_nt: TGTGCCAGCAGCTTAGTGGATGTTAAACAGGGGCTGGACACCGGGGAGCTGTTTTTT
cdr3_aa: CASSLVDVKQGLDTGELFF

d_call: TRBD1
j_call: TRBJ1-2
clone_size: -
v_call: TRBV6-6
cdr3_nt: TGTGCCAGCAGTTACGAGGCAGGGGGCGCGCGCTACACCTTC
cdr3_aa: CASSYEAGGARYTF

d_call: TRBD1
j_call: TRBJ2-1
clone_size: -
v_call: TRBV29-1
cdr3_nt: TGCAGCGTTGAGAACAGGGGGCGCATGAATGAGCAGTTCTTC
cdr3_aa: CSVENRGRMNEQFF

d_call: -
j_call: TRBJ2-3
clone_size: once
v_call: TRBV10-1
cdr3_nt: TGCGCCAGCAGTGAGTACGGGGGACCTCTCACAGATACGCAGTATTTT
cdr3_aa: CASSEYGGPLTDTQYF

d_call: -
j_call: TRBJ2-7
clone_size: -
v_call: TRBV9
cdr3_nt: TGTGCCAGCAGCGTAGGCCACAACCCCTACGAGCAGTACTTC
cdr3_aa: CASSVGHNPYEQYF

d_call: -
j_call: TRBJ2-5
clone_size: -
v_call: TRBV7-9
cdr3_nt: TGTGCCAGCAGCTCCACGGGGGCGCAAGAGACCCAGTACTTC
cdr3_aa: CASSSTGAQETQYF

d_call: TRBD1
j_call: TRBJ2-5
clone_size: -
v_call: TRBV19
cdr3_nt: TGTGCCAGTAGCTGGGACAGCCGTCAAGAGACCCAGTACTTC
cdr3_aa: CASSWDSRQETQYF

d_call: TRBD1
j_call: TRBJ1-1
clone_size: -
v_call: TRBV5-4
cdr3_nt: TGTGCCAGCAGCTTGAGGCAGGGGGGGACTGAAGCTTTCTTT
cdr3_aa: CASSLRQGGTEAFF

d_call: -
j_call: TRBJ2-7
clone_size: -
v_call: TRBV19
cdr3_nt: TGTGCCAGTAGTCCTTCTGTGACCGGCTACGAGCAGTACTTC
cdr3_aa: CASSPSVTGYEQYF